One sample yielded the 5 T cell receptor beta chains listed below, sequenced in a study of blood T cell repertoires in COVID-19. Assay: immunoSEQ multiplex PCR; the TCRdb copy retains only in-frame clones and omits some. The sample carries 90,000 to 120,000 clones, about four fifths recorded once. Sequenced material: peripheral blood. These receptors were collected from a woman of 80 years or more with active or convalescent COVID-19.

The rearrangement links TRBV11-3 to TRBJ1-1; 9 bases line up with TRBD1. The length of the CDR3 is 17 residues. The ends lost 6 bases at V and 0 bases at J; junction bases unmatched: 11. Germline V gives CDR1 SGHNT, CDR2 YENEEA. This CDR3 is CASRVGQGSQMNTEAFF. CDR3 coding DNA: TGTGCCAGCAGGGTGGGACAGGGCAGTCAAATGAACACTGAAGCTTTCTTT.

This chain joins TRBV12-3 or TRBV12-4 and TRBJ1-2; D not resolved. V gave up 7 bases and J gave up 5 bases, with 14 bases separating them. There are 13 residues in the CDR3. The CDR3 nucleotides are TGTGCCAGCAACAGACCCGAAGCATATGGCTACACCTTC. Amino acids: CASNRPEAYGYTF.

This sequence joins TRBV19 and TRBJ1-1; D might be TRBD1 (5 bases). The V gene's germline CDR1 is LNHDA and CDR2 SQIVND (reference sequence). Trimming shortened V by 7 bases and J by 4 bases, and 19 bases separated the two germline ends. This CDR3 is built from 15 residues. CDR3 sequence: CASTGGAFWGTEAFF. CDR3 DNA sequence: TGTGCCAGTACTGGCGGGGCCTTCTGGGGCACTGAAGCTTTCTTT.

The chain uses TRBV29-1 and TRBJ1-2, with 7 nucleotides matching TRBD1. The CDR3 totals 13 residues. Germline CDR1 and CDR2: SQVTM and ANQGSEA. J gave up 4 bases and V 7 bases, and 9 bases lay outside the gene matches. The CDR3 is CSAHDRVAYGYTF. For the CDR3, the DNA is TGCAGCGCTCATGACAGGGTCGCCTATGGCTACACCTTC.

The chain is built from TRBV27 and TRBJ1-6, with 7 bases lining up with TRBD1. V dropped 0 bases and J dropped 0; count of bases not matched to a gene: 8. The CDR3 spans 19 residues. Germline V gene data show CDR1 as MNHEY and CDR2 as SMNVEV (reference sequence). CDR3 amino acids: CASSLSGHRGSSYNSPLHF. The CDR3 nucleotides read TGTGCCAGCAGTTTATCTGGTCACAGGGGATCCTCCTATAATTCACCCCTCCACTTT.